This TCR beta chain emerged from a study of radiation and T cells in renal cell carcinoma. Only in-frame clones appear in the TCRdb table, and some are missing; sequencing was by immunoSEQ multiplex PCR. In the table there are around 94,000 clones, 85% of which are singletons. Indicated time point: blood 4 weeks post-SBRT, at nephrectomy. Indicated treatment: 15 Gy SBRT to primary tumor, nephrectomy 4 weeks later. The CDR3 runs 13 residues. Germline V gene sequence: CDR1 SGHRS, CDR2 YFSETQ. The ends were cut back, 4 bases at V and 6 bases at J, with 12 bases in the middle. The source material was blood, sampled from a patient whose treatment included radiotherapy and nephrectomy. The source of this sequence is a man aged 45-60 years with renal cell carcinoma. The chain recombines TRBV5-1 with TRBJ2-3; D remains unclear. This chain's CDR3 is CASSTRSLDTQYF. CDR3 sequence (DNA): TGCGCCAGCAGCACCCGGTCCCTGGATACGCAGTATTTT.